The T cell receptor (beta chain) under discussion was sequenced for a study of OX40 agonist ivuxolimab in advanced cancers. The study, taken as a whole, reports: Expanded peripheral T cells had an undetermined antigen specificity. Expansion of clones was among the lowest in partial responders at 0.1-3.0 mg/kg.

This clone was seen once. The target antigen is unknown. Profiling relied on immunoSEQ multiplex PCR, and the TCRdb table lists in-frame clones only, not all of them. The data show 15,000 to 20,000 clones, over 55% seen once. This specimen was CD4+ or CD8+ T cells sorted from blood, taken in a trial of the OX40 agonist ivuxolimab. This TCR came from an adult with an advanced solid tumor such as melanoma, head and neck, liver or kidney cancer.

CDR3 nucleotide sequence: TGCGCCAGCAGCTTGGGGGTGCCCGGAAACACCATATATTTT. Its protein product is CASSLGVPGNTIYF. V is TRBV5-1 and J is TRBJ1-3; D gene unclear. The CDR3 covers 14 residues. Trimming shortened V by 0 bases and J by 4 bases, and 8 bases separated the two germline ends. From germline, CDR1 is SGHRS and CDR2 YFSETQ.